The following is a T cell receptor (beta chain) sequence with its context. Antigen unknown. This specimen comes from a study of T cell responses to AZD1222 COVID-19 vaccine. Notes on the study in general: Donors, mostly white British, included more females; clonal diversity was possibly underestimated. Only after the peak T cell response were repertoires sampled.

V was trimmed by 0 bases and J by 3 bases, leaving 5 bases between them. Germline CDR1 is MNHEY and CDR2 is SVGAGI. The CDR3 is 13 amino acids. Method: immunoSEQ multiplex PCR; TCRdb's copy keeps in-frame clones and lacks some. The sample contains about 99,000 clones, 88% of which appear only once. The genes are TRBV6-5 and TRBJ1-1; D remains unclear. The sequence came from an adult in good health. The source was peripheral blood, collected on day 0 of AZD1222 vaccination. DNA for the CDR3: TGTGCCAGCAGTTACTCGCTGCACACTGAAGCTTTCTTT. Its protein product is CASSYSLHTEAFF.